This entry lists 19 T cell receptor beta chains sequenced from one sample in a study of cytomegalovirus exposure and HLA in healthy donors (dated by TCRdb to 2016 to 2017). To prepare the library, the immunoSEQ multiplex PCR assay was applied. A mixture of 60 forward primers for TCR Vbeta segments and 13 reverse primers for TCR Jbeta segments was used in the multiplex PCR. TCRdb obtained this table from immuneACCESS and retained in-frame rearrangements with V and J assigned. These tables miss some clones; where compared with another copy, unresolved V genes account for less than half of the shortfall, and the remainder is unexplained. Recorded for this sample are approximately 180,000 clones; around 79% of them occurred a single time. 6.3% of the sample goes to the ten largest clones. Material for sequencing was PBMCs. The receptor source for this set is a man aged 40-50 years in good health and CMV-seropositive.

The rearrangement uses TRBV6-1 and TRBJ2-7; D might be TRBD2 (5 bases). The V end was cut by 4 bases, the J end by 2 bases, with 15 bases between. Germline V gene sequence: CDR1 MNHNS, CDR2 SASEGT. CDR3 size: 15 residues. Written as DNA, the CDR3 is TGTGCCAGCAGTGCCCGAACAGCGGACCCCTACGAGCAGTACTTC. Translated: CASSARTADPYEQYF.

The rearrangement uses TRBV6-1 and TRBJ1-5, with 7 bases aligning to TRBD1. Trimming took 7 bases from V and 7 from J; bases not matched to a gene: 7. This CDR3 spans 13 amino acids. From germline, CDR1 is MNHNS and CDR2 SASEGT. CDR3 sequence (DNA): TGTGCCAGCATACCGGACAGGACCCAGCCCCAGCATTTT. It specifies CASIPDRTQPQHF.

V usage is TRBV19 and J usage is TRBJ1-1; weak D call: TRBD1 (5 bases). CDR1 LNHDA and CDR2 SQIVND come from the germline V gene (reference sequence). CDR3 length: 14 residues. Trimming removed 3 bases from V and 4 bases from J, with 12 bases in between. Here the CDR3 DNA reads TGTGCCAGTAGTATTTTGGGGGGATTCACTGAAGCTTTCTTT. This encodes CASSILGGFTEAFF. Full variable domain (remainder filled in from reference TRBV19 and TRBJ1-1): DGGITQSPKYLFRKEGQNVTLSCEQNLNHDAMYWYRQDPGQGLRLIYYSQIVNDFQKGDIAEGYSVSREKKESFPLTVTSAQKNPTAFYLCASSILGGFTEAFFGQGTRLTVV.

The CDR3 DNA reads as TGTGCCAGTAGTTCGGGTACGGGGGCCAACGTCCTGACTTTC. Translated: CASSSGTGANVLTF. This sequence joins TRBV19 and TRBJ2-6; D is unclear. The germline CDR1 and CDR2 sequences are LNHDA and SQIVND (reference sequence). The CDR3 sequence is 14 residues long. Trimming stripped 5 bases from V and 4 bases from J, with 9 bases between.

This clone was found a few times. The CDR3: CASSLRTVDTYNEQFF. CDR3 in DNA: TGTGCCAGCTCACTCCGGACAGTGGACACCTACAATGAGCAGTTCTTC. The chain uses TRBV18 and TRBJ2-1, with D maybe TRBD1 (6 bases). Germline V gene lookup returns CDR1 KGHSH and CDR2 LQKENI. The CDR3 spans 16 residues. V was shortened by 4 bases and J by 2 bases, with 15 bases between the two germline ends.

The gene calls are TRBV28 and TRBJ2-4, with 12 positions matching TRBD1. Germline loops: CDR1 MDHEN, CDR2 SYDVKM. The CDR3 extends over 15 amino acids. J was trimmed by 6 bases and V by 6 bases; bases with no gene match: 6. DNA for the CDR3: TGTGCCAGCAGAACCGGGACAGGGGGCGGAAACATTCAGTACTTC. Translating gives CASRTGTGGGNIQYF.

The J gene is TRBJ2-5, the V gene TRBV13; the match to TRBD2 covers 8 bases. Germline CDR1 reads PRHDT; CDR2 reads FYEKMQ (reference sequence). This CDR3 region has 12 residues. The V segment lost 4 bases and the J segment 5 bases; nucleotides outside the gene matches: 0. The CDR3 coding sequence is TGTGCCAGCAGCTCGGGGGGGGAGACCCAGTACTTC. This codes for CASSSGGETQYF.

The rearrangement joins TRBV6-8 to TRBJ2-2; 10 bases agree with TRBD2. The CDR3 totals 16 residues. Per the germline V gene, CDR1 is MNHGY and CDR2 is SAAAGT. J lost 6 bases, V lost 2 bases, and 6 bases had no gene match. The CDR3 is CASSYGLAGVAGELFF. As DNA, the CDR3 is TGTGCCAGCAGTTACGGGCTAGCGGGAGTTGCCGGGGAGCTGTTTTTT.

This clone was detected once. V and J are TRBV10-3 and TRBJ2-1; 10 bases are a match to TRBD2. Germline CDR1 ENHRY, CDR2 SYGVKD. Trimming removed 0 bases from V and 3 bases from J; junction bases left unmatched: 8. The CDR3 sequence is 18 residues long. The CDR3 loop reads CAISESTGLAANYNEQFF. The CDR3 DNA is TGTGCCATCAGTGAGTCCACCGGACTAGCGGCTAACTACAATGAGCAGTTCTTC.

J is TRBJ2-3 and V is TRBV28; 9 nucleotides line up with TRBD1. Trimming at V came to 6 bases and at J to 0 bases, leaving 4 bases not matched to a gene. From germline, CDR1 is MDHEN and CDR2 SYDVKM. This CDR3 comprises 15 residues. The CDR3 loop reads CASRHRGQSTDTQYF. In DNA form, the CDR3 reads TGTGCCAGCAGACACAGGGGGCAAAGCACAGATACGCAGTATTTT.

The chain has TRBV5-1 and TRBJ1-1; 8 bases line up with TRBD1. The CDR3 runs 15 residues. In germline, CDR1 is SGHRS, CDR2 YFSETQ. V shed 4 bases and J 3 bases; nucleotides not matched to a gene: 8. In DNA, the CDR3 is TGCGCCAGCAGCCTGTACCCGACAGGGGACACTGAAGCTTTCTTT. Protein: CASSLYPTGDTEAFF.

The chain uses TRBV11-2 and TRBJ2-1; 7 positions match TRBD2. Germline V gene sequence: CDR1 SGHAT, CDR2 FQNNGV. V shed 6 bases and J 8 bases; nucleotides not matched to a gene: 10. The CDR3 sequence is 14 residues long. The CDR3 protein is CASRPTSSPDEQFF. The DNA of the CDR3 is TGTGCCAGCAGACCGACTAGCAGTCCCGATGAGCAGTTCTTC.

The chain combines TRBV11-2 with TRBJ2-2; 10 positions agree with TRBD2. This CDR3 is 14 amino acids long. Trimming at V came to 4 bases and at J to 5 bases, leaving 1 base not matched to a gene. CDR1 SGHAT and CDR2 FQNNGV come from the germline V gene. DNA of the CDR3: TGTGCCAGCAGCTCGACTAGCGGGACCGGGGAGCTGTTTTTT. Translated: CASSSTSGTGELFF.

The J gene is TRBJ2-7, the V gene TRBV5-1; a weak D match, TRBD2 (5 bases). Germline V gene sequence: CDR1 SGHRS, CDR2 YFSETQ. CDR3 length: 14 residues. The V end lost 3 bases, the J end lost 0 bases, and 10 bases lay between the germline ends. The CDR3 DNA reads as TGCGCCAGCAGCTCGACTGGGAGCTCCTACGAGCAGTACTTC. This codes for CASSSTGSSYEQYF.

A single count supports this clone. The CDR3, as DNA: TGCGCCAGCAGCTTGGGGGGCCCTGAAGCTTTCTTT. The encoded protein is CASSLGGPEAFF. The chain links TRBV5-1 to TRBJ1-1, with a possible D match to TRBD1 (5 bases). Germline V gene lookup returns CDR1 SGHRS and CDR2 YFSETQ. The CDR3 consists of 12 residues. V was trimmed by 0 bases and J by 6 bases, leaving 6 bases between them.

The rearrangement uses TRBV28 and TRBJ2-7; maybe TRBD2 (5 bases). Germline V gene data show CDR1 as MDHEN and CDR2 as SYDVKM. Between the trimmed V and J ends, which lost 7 bases and 0 bases, there was a span of 16 bases. This CDR3 has 15 residues. CDR3 nucleotide sequence: TGTGCCAGCACCCCCCAGTTAGCGCTCTCCTACGAGCAGTACTTC. Protein: CASTPQLALSYEQYF.

The genes are TRBV9 and TRBJ2-3, with 11 bases fitting TRBD2. The CDR3 consists of 15 residues. The junction had 4 bases not matched to a gene; V was cut back by 2 bases and J by 5 bases. Germline CDR1 and CDR2: SGDLS and YYNGEE. The CDR3 is CASSVRGTSGDTQYF. The CDR3 DNA is TGTGCCAGCAGCGTTCGCGGGACTAGCGGAGATACGCAGTATTTT.

The chain has TRBV5-1 and TRBJ2-3; D not resolved. Germline CDR1 and CDR2: SGHRS and YFSETQ. The V end was cut by 5 bases, the J end by 5 bases, with 12 bases between. This CDR3 comprises 13 residues. CDR3 nucleotides: TGCGCCAGCAGTTCATACCTGCGAGATACGCAGTATTTT. Encoded protein: CASSSYLRDTQYF.

The chain couples TRBV15 to TRBJ1-4, with D tentatively TRBD1 (6 bases). The CDR3 loop spans 15 amino acids. With 0 bases removed from V and 4 bases from J, the gap between germline ends came to 9 bases. Per the germline V gene, CDR1 is LNHNV and CDR2 is YYDKDF (reference sequence). The CDR3 nucleotides are TGTGCCACCAGCAGAGATGGACAGTTTAATGAAAAACTGTTTTTT. Translating it yields CATSRDGQFNEKLFF. Based on the CDR3 plus reference TRBV15 and TRBJ1-4, the full variable domain is DAMVIQNPRYQVTQFGKPVTLSCSQTLNHNVMYWYQQKSSQAPKLLFHYYDKDFNNEADTPDNFQSRRPNTSFCFLDIRSPGLGDTAMYLCATSRDGQFNEKLFFGSGTQLSVL.